One sample yielded the 5 T cell receptor beta chains listed below, sequenced in a study of T cells after posttransplantation cyclophosphamide. Using immunoSEQ multiplex PCR, the repertoire was profiled, and TCRdb retains in-frame clones only, with some absent. The profile shows under 20,000 clones, 94% of them singletons. The naive gate required viable CD3+CD4+ or CD3+CD8+ cells with CCR7+CD45RA+CD45RO-CD95-CD27+CD28+ phenotype. The sequenced material came from naive CD4+ T cells sorted from blood. The receptor set was obtained from a woman in her forties or fifties in good health and a related stem cell transplant donor.

The chain employs TRBV28 and TRBJ2-3; 10 bases align to TRBD2. Looked up from germline, CDR1 is MDHEN and CDR2 is SYDVKM. CDR3 size: 13 residues. Germline trimming cut 8 bases from V and 6 bases from J; bases unmatched to any gene: 5. CDR3 bases: TGTGCCAGCCGGCTAGCGGGAGTGGATACGCAGTATTTT. It is translated as CASRLAGVDTQYF.

This clone was recorded once. The rearrangement links TRBV9 to TRBJ2-2; 8 bases fit TRBD1. V gave up 4 bases and J gave up 4 bases; unmatched junction bases: 6. The CDR3 has 15 residues. Germline V gives CDR1 SGDLS, CDR2 YYNGEE. In DNA, the CDR3 is TGTGCCAGCAGCTTGAGGACAGGGTCCACCGGGGAGCTGTTTTTT. This sequence encodes CASSLRTGSTGELFF.

The rearrangement links TRBV7-2 to TRBJ1-5, with a tentative D call TRBD1 (5 bases). The germline V gene has CDR1 SGHTA and CDR2 FQGNSA. With 0 bases removed from V and 3 bases from J, the gap between germline ends came to 9 bases. This CDR3 has 15 amino acids. DNA of the CDR3: TGTGCCAGCAGCTTAGCCGACAGCTACAATCAGCCCCAGCATTTT. Encoded protein: CASSLADSYNQPQHF.

The chain is built from TRBV6-6 and TRBJ1-6; no firm D call. Trimming shortened V by 0 bases and J by 7 bases, and 13 bases separated the two germline ends. From germline, CDR1 is MNHNY and CDR2 SVGAGI (reference sequence). The CDR3 runs to 16 residues. The chain's CDR3 is CASSYSSGPLNSPLHF. In DNA, the CDR3 is TGTGCCAGCAGTTACTCAAGCGGGCCACTGAATTCACCCCTCCACTTT.

The CDR3 region has the DNA TGTGCCAGCAGCGTAGATGGGAGCGGTCGGCTAAACACCGGGGAGCTGTTTTTT. Translating gives CASSVDGSGRLNTGELFF. V gene TRBV9 combines with J gene TRBJ2-2; possible D gene TRBD2, 5 bases. The CDR3 covers 18 residues. CDR1 SGDLS and CDR2 YYNGEE come from the germline V gene. The V gene lost 0 bases and the J gene lost 2 bases, with 17 bases spanning the gap.